The sequence of this T cell receptor (beta chain) was determined in a study of prognosis after radiotherapy for stage I lung cancer. Study-level information: Recruitment took place in Nanjing, China, where patients with stage I non-small cell lung cancer were enrolled between April 2018 and January 2019. Oligometastatic NSCLC after surgical resection of the primary tumor was present in four or five patients, while newly diagnosed primary stage I lung tumors were present in some 15.

In this sample, this clonotype turned up many times. No antigen is known for it. Study-wide results and limits: Reportedly, metastasis status was linked to differences in TRBV and TRBJ usage frequencies.

With two-round multiplex PCR, TCR beta CDR3 sequences were amplified from genomic DNA. Round one of PCR was performed, and it used primers specific to each TRBV and TRBJ gene. TCRdb redid the calling of the multiplex PCR reads with MiXCR, one entry per CDR3 protein. The sample lists about 15,000 distinct CDR3 sequences, 17% occurring once. The germline gives CDR1 DFQATT, CDR2 SNEGSKA (reference sequence). The CDR3 contains 13 residues. Trimming cost V 4 bases and J 7 bases, with 14 bases left between them. This chain connects TRBV20-1 to TRBJ2-1, with D possibly matching TRBD1 (6 bases). This TCR derives from a donor of 50 years or more with non-small cell lung cancer. This material consisted of PBMCs, taken before or after stereotactic body radiation therapy (not recorded which). CDR3 in amino acids: CSATRGIWNEQFF. Here the CDR3 DNA reads TGCAGTGCTACCAGGGGTATCTGGAATGAGCAGTTCTTC.